This TCR beta chain was profiled in a study of blood T cell repertoires in COVID-19. About the research overall: Acute-phase and convalescent COVID-19 samples originated in the United States, Italy and Spain. T cells, B-cell-depleted T cells, or PBMCs provided the cDNA or gDNA that served as material.

As processed by the authors: How many nucleated cells were present was estimated from reference gene primer amplification. Data came from immunoSEQ multiplex PCR; TCRdb stores just in-frame clones and leaves some out. V and J calls plus clone size are reproduced from that table; the DNA served to infer D and trimming. The sample yields 90,000 to 130,000 clones, approximately 83% seen once. Germline trimming cut 6 bases from V and 9 bases from J; bases unmatched to any gene: 17. The germline V gene encodes CDR1 LGHDT and CDR2 YNNKEL (reference sequence). The CDR3 covers 16 residues. The source of this sequence is a woman aged 70-85 years with acute or convalescent COVID-19. The chain uses TRBV3-1 (or the pseudogene TRBV3-2) and TRBJ1-5; 7 nucleotides agree with TRBD1. The source material was peripheral blood. The CDR3 DNA follows: TGTGCCAGCAGTCCAACGACAGGGAGGAATAGTGGGCCCCAGCATTTT. Its translation: CASSPTTGRNSGPQHF.